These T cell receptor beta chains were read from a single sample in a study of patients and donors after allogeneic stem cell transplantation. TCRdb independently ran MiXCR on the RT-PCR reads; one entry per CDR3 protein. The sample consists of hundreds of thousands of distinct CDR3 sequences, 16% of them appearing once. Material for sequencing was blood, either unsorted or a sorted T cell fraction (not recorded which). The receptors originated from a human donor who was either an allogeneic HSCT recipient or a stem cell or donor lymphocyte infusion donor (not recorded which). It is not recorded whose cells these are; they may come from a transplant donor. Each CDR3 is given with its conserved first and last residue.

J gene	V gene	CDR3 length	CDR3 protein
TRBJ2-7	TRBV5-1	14	CASSLGQPSYEQYF
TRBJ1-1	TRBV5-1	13	CASSWDARGEAFF
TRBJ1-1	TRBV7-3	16	CASSLKHIQGNTEAFF
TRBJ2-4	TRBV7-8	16	CASSLEASLAKNIQYF
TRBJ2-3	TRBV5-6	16	CASSSNGGDGTDPQYF
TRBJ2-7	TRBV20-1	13	CSARDREWAEQYF
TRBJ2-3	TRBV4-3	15	CASSPAGGFPDTQYF
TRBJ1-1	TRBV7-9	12	CASRGQSAEAFF
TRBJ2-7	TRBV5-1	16	CASSYGASGASYEQYF
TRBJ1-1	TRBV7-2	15	CASSPESRTNTEAFF
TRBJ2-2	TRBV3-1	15	CASKKAGGYTGELFF
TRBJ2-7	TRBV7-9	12	CASSSTLREQYF
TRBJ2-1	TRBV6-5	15	CASSYSGSSYNEQFF